The sequence of this T cell receptor beta chain was determined in a study of T cells in Graves' hyperthyroidism and ophthalmopathy. Amplification targeted TCR beta CDR3 regions from RNA transcripts. Researchers ran a first-round RT-PCR on the TCR CDR3 using the HTBI primer set. TCRdb re-called the multiplex PCR reads through MiXCR, storing one row per CDR3 protein. Among about half a million distinct CDR3 sequences, 22% were seen once, and the ten largest hold under 55%. In making diagnoses, clinical symptoms, serum thyroxine and TRAb, thyroid ultrasound and orbital computed tomography were all used. This clonotype was found many times. With 4 bases removed from V and 5 bases from J, the gap between germline ends came to 7 bases. CDR1 SGHAT and CDR2 FQNNGV come from the germline V gene. The CDR3 runs 12 residues.

This chain connects TRBV11-2 to TRBJ2-3; D is ambiguous. The sample taken for sequencing was blood. The sequence was collected from a woman between 70 and 85 years old with Graves' ophthalmopathy. The CDR3 spells CASSSVGDTQYF. The CDR3 nucleotides are TGTGCCAGCAGCTCAGTCGGAGATACGCAGTATTTT.